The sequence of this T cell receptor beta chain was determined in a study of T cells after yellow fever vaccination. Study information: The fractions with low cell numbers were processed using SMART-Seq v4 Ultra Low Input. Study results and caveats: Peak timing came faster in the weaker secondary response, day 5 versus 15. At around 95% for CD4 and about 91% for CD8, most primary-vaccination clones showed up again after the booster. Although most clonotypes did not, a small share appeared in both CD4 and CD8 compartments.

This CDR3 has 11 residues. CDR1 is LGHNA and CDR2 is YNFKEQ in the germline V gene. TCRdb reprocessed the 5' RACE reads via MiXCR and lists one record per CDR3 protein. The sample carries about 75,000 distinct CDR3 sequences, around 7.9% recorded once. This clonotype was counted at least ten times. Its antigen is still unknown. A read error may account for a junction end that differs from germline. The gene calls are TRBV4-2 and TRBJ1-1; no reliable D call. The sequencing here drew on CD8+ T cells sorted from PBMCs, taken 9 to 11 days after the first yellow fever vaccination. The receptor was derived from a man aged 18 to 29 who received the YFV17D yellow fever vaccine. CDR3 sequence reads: CASSQGGRTSF. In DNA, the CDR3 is TGTGCCAGCAGCCAAGGTGGGCGGACCTCCTTT.